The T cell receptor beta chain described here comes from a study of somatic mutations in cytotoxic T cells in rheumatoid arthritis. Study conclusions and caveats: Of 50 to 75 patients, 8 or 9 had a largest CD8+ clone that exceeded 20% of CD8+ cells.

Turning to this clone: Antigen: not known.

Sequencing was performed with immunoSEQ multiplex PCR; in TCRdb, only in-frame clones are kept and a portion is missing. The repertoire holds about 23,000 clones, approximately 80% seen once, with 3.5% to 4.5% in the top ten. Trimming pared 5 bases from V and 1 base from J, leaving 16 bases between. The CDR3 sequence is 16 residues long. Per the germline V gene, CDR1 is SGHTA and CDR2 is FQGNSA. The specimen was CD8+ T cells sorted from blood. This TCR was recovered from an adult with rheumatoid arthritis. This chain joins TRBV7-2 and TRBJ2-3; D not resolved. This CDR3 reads CASSLNPGFRTDTQYF. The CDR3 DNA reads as TGTGCCAGCAGCCTGAACCCTGGGTTCCGCACAGATACGCAGTATTTT.